This T cell receptor (beta chain) was retrieved from a study of cytomegalovirus exposure and HLA in healthy donors (dated by TCRdb to about 2017). Turning to the overall study: In an earlier analysis of some 610 of the donors, 276 Gb of sequence data and approximately 100 million unique TCR beta sequences from 180 million or so T cells were reported. The study was designed to test whether signatures of past pathogen exposure could be identified by cataloging public T cell receptors. To decide whether each TCR beta V gene segment behaved as functional or pseudogenic, an earlier analysis of fewer than 750 of the donors relied on high-throughput TCR beta sequencing. Typing coverage varied by locus: 629-630 donors for A, B, C, DRB1 and DQB1; under 550 for DQA1; about 590 for DPA1; about 450 for DPB1. A later analysis re-examined previously published TCR beta repertoires from roughly 720 donors and added high-resolution HLA genotyping to investigate patterns of TCR occurrence. Donor age, sex, ethnicity and CMV serostatus were collected together with the repertoire data. The study combined high-throughput TCR immunosequencing, statistical association of individual TCRs with disease status, and machine learning to predict cytomegalovirus infection status. Using immunosequencing, the study profiled T cell repertoires from 666 subjects and related those repertoires to cytomegalovirus serostatus. Every discovery cohort repertoire had been produced on one sequencing platform. Rather than using new phenotypic data, the later analysis identified candidate immune exposures from TCR beta sequences and from how often those sequences occurred across donors. An early release that covered 500 to 800 HLA-typed donors contained 250 to 350 gigabases of sequencing data and 85 million to 100 million unique TCR sequences. HLA typing covered class I and class II loci at four-digit resolution. Among 350 to 400 genotyped donors of the cohort, an average of 235,054 unique TCR beta nucleotide sequences were sequenced per donor, roughly 18% of them non-productive. Roughly five DR-DQ haplotypes were handled as single units for association and clustering because linkage in the cohort was strong. Besides the first cohort of 500 to 700 subjects, a separate validation cohort made up of 120 different subjects was used. Of the 350 to 450 genotyped donors, around 81% fell in the genetic ancestry cluster associated with self-reported Caucasian donors. In a later genetic analysis, genome-wide SNP genotypes for about 60% of the 666 donors were used, and that subset was treated as a discovery cohort. Study-wide findings and limitations: HLA typing was unavailable for some donors at each locus, so association tests used only the typed subset. In an earlier analysis of fewer than 700 of the donors, most TCR beta V segments appeared in productive rearrangements about 87% or about 30% of the time, broadly matching IMGT annotations. Most TCR sequences were seen in very few donors, while some public TCRs were found in many individuals. A cluster of highly shared sequence variants was judged likely to be a technical artifact of the sequencing pipeline. In a later analysis, several top co-occurrence clusters were reported to appear linked to parvovirus B19, influenza, CMV and Epstein-Barr virus. Roughly uniform sequencing depth across donors was assumed in presence/absence analyses, although this assumption may not hold. Some IMGT-functional V segments, including TRBV6-2 and TRBV6-3, could not be told apart with the 87-base-pair reads, so those segments were excluded. In a later genetic analysis, a missense DCLRE1C variant was associated with V-gene and J-gene trimming of TCR beta chains, and the association was replicated in an independent cohort. A later analysis associated 15,000 to 20,000 TCR beta sequences with specific HLA alleles at a false discovery rate of 0.05. Linkage disequilibrium might explain the correlated functional status among segregating V segments, but an unknown experimental factor could not be ruled out. Immune exposure information for the cohort was limited to CMV serostatus. A further reported finding was that TCR beta sequences accurately predicted the HLA-A and HLA-B alleles for most subjects in the first cohort. Assigning TCR associations to individual alleles was difficult when HLA alleles, especially DR and DQ, strongly co-occurred. This cohort had only TCR beta chains sequenced, and the lack of alpha or paired-chain data limited which features could be detected. A few of the identified cytomegalovirus-associated TCR beta chains were confirmed in vitro to be specific for cytomegalovirus antigens. A later analysis found that HLA-associated TCR beta chains were more clonally expanded and had lower generation probabilities than equally common non-associated chains. According to a later analysis, most CMV-associated TCR beta chains appeared to be HLA-restricted, and the HLA associations seemed to be driven largely by CMV exposure. The authors suggested that the approach could potentially be extended to other disease states and immunological phenotypes. Compared with the roughly 710-donor mean, donors in an Asian-associated ancestry cluster had fewer N-insertions in productive TCRs, according to a later genetic analysis. According to a later analysis, TCR association rates differed among HLA loci, with DRB1 alleles showing the most associated TCRs and HLA-C alleles showing the fewest. Because counts were too low, 15 to 20 rarely observed V segments, including chromosome 9 orphons, were excluded from the earlier analysis of 500 to 700 of the donors. Cytomegalovirus status was reported to be diagnosed by the classifier with high specificity and sensitivity in both the original and validation cohorts. The study gave a list of 150 to 200 TCR beta chains associated with cytomegalovirus.

The receptor library was made with the immunoSEQ multiplex PCR assay. For the multiplex PCR, a mixture combining 60 forward primers for TCR Vbeta segments and 13 reverse primers for TCR Jbeta segments was used. Amplification of the CDR3 region of rearranged TCR beta genes was performed with a multiplex PCR assay on genomic DNA. Amplified TCR beta libraries were sequenced as 87-base-pair reads on the Illumina HiSeq System. For the original study's pipeline: Across the 640 or so repertoires, a later analysis counted 80 million or so unique TCR beta chains, roughly 11 million of which were shared by at least two donors. Raw reads were error-corrected and collapsed into unique sequences by a nearest-neighbor algorithm in which closely related sequences were merged to remove PCR and sequencing errors. To assign V, D and J gene segments, CDR3 sequences were aligned to IMGT reference sequences. For a sequence to be retained, at least a six-nucleotide match to both a V gene segment and a J gene segment was required. A rearrangement counted as productive if the CDR3 had no stop codons and remained in frame with V and J, and every other rearrangement counted as non-productive. CDR3 was defined by IMGT convention, running from the second conserved V-encoded cysteine to the conserved J-encoded phenylalanine. Sequences without an unambiguous match to a single V gene segment were excluded from the earlier analysis of several hundred of the donors. In an earlier analysis of 587 of the donors, a V segment was called functional when productive rearrangements were above 56.7%, and segregating when the standard deviation between donors exceeded 5%. To diagnose cytomegalovirus status from the catalog of TCR beta chain sequences, a statistical classification framework was built. V and J gene assignment, in a later analysis, came from comparing TCR nucleotide sequences with IMGT/GENE-DB human TR gene sequences. In a later analysis, CDR3 sequences and most-parsimonious VDJ recombination scenarios were assigned using the TCRdist pipeline. In a later analysis, each TCR beta chain was defined by its CDR3 amino acid sequence together with its V-gene family, and reads without a unique V-gene family were excluded. In a later analysis, several hundred highly shared, low-generation-probability nucleotide sequences were removed to address suspected cross-contamination and a sequencing artifact. In a later analysis, a clonal expansion index was calculated for each public chain from normalized within-repertoire ranks of inferred template counts. Generation probabilities in a later analysis came from a VDJ recombination model fitted to out-of-frame rearrangements, and those results were checked against IGoR. Hypergeometric tests were used in a later analysis to score TCR-TCR, TCR-HLA and TCR-CMV co-occurrence, with a repertoire-size bias correction applied to the TCR pairs. A later analysis estimated false discovery rates by permuting HLA or CMV assignments 20 times. In a later analysis, co-occurring TCRs were grouped with DBSCAN, and TCRdist sequence similarity was added when clustering was performed within HLA-allele-positive subsets. For co-occurrence clustering, repertoires with fewer than 30,000 or more than 120,000 public chains were excluded, along with 4 to 6 repertoires with anomalous nucleotide sharing. What TCRdb holds here is the immuneACCESS table cut down to in-frame rearrangements. Part of the clones is not present; checked against another copy, under half of the missing clones reflect an unresolved V gene, and the others are unexplained. That table supplies the V and J calls and clone size; D and trimming were determined from the DNA. Counted in this sample were more than 95,000 clones; roughly a tenth of them appeared once. Together, the top ten hold roughly 4.6% of the sample.

The CDR3 numbers 18 residues from cysteine through phenylalanine. Only the CDR3 portion is preserved as DNA: 54 bases, with reading frame beginning at the first base. The germline V gene provides CDR1 MDHEN and CDR2 SYDVKM. V is clipped by 4 bases and J by 5 bases, and the sequence between their germline boundaries is 26 bases long. The cohort comprised under 700 healthy bone marrow donors. At the time of sampling, every cohort member was nominally healthy, though immune exposures that went unrecorded were likely present. The donor was CMV seropositive and was included in the group of around 300 seropositive cohort members. Each donor provided a peripheral blood sample, and peripheral blood mononuclear cells were used for TCR beta sequencing. Genomic DNA extraction from the blood cell samples was performed with the Qiagen DNeasy Blood Extraction Kit. Points on this clone: It has no known antigen specificity. No base-level quality is on record; no much larger clone is a single base apart.

Recombination joined TRBV28 with TRBJ1-2; the D gene is perhaps TRBD1, from 6 matching bases. The receptor was isolated from a woman between 18 and 29 years old in good health and CMV-seropositive. Specimen: PBMCs. The DNA is TGTGCCAGCAGTTCAGCGTCTGCGACAGGAATTGCCGCGTATGGCTACACCTTC. Translated, this is CASSSASATGIAAYGYTF.